This T cell receptor beta chain was recovered during a study of graft-versus-host responses after intestinal transplantation. Overall study findings and caveats: The recipient marrow held GvH clones, and some of them showed up first in ileum or blood.

Points on this clone: Its antigen is unknown.

The CDR3 has 13 residues. The V gene lost 6 bases and the J gene lost 1 base, with 9 bases spanning the gap. Germline assignment: CDR1 SGHNT and CDR2 YENEEA. Only in-frame clones appear in the TCRdb table, and some are missing; sequencing was by immunoSEQ multiplex PCR. Here the sample spans about 100,000 clones, 87% being singletons. This specimen was unstimulated CD4+ T cells sorted from spleen or lymph node cells, taken before transplant. The receptor's source is a human donor who was the organ donor for an intestinal transplant. The chain has TRBV11-3 and TRBJ1-1; no clear D. The CDR3 loop reads CASSSFPNTEAFF. The CDR3 DNA reads as TGTGCCAGCAGTAGTTTTCCGAACACTGAAGCTTTCTTT.